Shown below are 27 T cell receptor beta chains from a single sample sequenced in a study of molecular identifiers for immune sequencing clone quantification. TCRdb redid the calling of the PCR reads with MiXCR, one entry per CDR3 protein. Among under 650,000 distinct CDR3 sequences, just under 20% were seen once, and the ten largest hold 0.75% to 0.95%. Sequenced: naive CD8+ T cells from blood, with Jurkat cell RNA spiked in. Indicated subset: FACS-sorted CD8+CD4-CCR7+CD45RA+ naive T cells. Source of these receptors: a human donor in good health. Some libraries in this study had Jurkat cell RNA spiked in.

This clonotype was counted many times. This chain connects TRBV20-1 to TRBJ1-2; TRBD1 matches at 7 bases. Germline V gene lookup returns CDR1 DFQATT and CDR2 SNEGSKA (reference sequence). V trimming: 5 bases; J trimming: 8 bases; junction bases outside the gene matches: 14. This CDR3 spans 14 amino acids. The CDR3 protein is CSAPQTTGEGGYTF. As DNA, the CDR3 is TGCAGTGCTCCCCAAACCACAGGGGAAGGCGGCTACACCTTC.

This clonotype was counted a few times. The V call is TRBV29-1, the J call TRBJ2-1; 13 bases are a match to TRBD2. J gave up 9 bases and V 1 base, and 9 bases lay outside the gene matches. The CDR3 length is 16 residues. Germline values: CDR1 SQVTM, CDR2 ANQGSEA. The CDR3 DNA reads TGCAGCGTTGAAGGCTGGACTAGCGGGAGTCTGGGTGAGCAGTTCTTC. Protein sequence: CSVEGWTSGSLGEQFF.

To note about this clonotype: A much larger clone lies one base from this, so it may be a read error. V gene TRBV4-3 combines with J gene TRBJ1-3; no reliable D call. The CDR3 runs to 16 residues. The V gene's germline CDR1 is LGHNA and CDR2 YSLEER. V was cut by 4 bases and J by 0 bases, with 13 bases left in between. The CDR3 is CASSLDGRISGNTIYF. DNA for the CDR3: TGCGCCAGCAGCCTCGACGGGAGAATCTCTGGAAACACCATATATTTT.

This clonotype was recorded many times. The J gene is TRBJ2-3, the V gene TRBV13; no clear D gene. V lost 3 bases and J 6 bases, leaving 13 bases between the germline ends. CDR1 and CDR2 (germline): PRHDT, FYEKMQ (reference sequence). The CDR3 consists of 14 residues. CDR3 coding DNA: TGTGCCAGCAGCTTTCGTGGACCTTCGGATACGCAGTATTTT. Its translation is CASSFRGPSDTQYF. Filled out from reference TRBV13 and TRBJ2-3, the complete variable domain reads AAGVIQSPRHLIKEKRETATLKCYPIPRHDTVYWYQQGPGQDPQFLISFYEKMQSDKGSIPDRFSAQQFSDYHSELNMSSLELGDSALYFCASSFRGPSDTQYFGPGTRLTVL.

The CDR3, as DNA: TGTGCCAGCAGTTTAGGACACACATACACTGAAGCTTTCTTT. Translated: CASSLGHTYTEAFF. The V and J genes are TRBV6-2 or TRBV6-3 and TRBJ1-1; D is possibly TRBD1 (5 bases). Germline V gene sequence: CDR1 MNHEY, CDR2 SVGEGT. Trimming took 4 bases from V and 3 from J, leaving 12 bases between them. This CDR3 has 14 residues.

The gene calls are TRBV3-1 and TRBJ2-4, with a tentative D call TRBD2 (6 bases). CDR3 length equals 20 residues. Per the germline V gene, CDR1 is LGHDT and CDR2 is YNNKEL (reference sequence). V lost 0 bases and J lost 7, with 28 bases in between. DNA for the CDR3: TGTGCCAGCAGCCAAGAACCTGGGGAGGCAATTAGCTACCAAAAGAACATTCAGTACTTC. Translated: CASSQEPGEAISYQKNIQYF.

This clonotype was seen many times. This chain links TRBV4-1 with TRBJ1-5, with D possibly matching TRBD1 (6 bases). V was cut by 1 base and J by 4 bases, with 8 bases left in between. Germline V gene lookup returns CDR1 MGHRA and CDR2 YSYEKL. The length of the CDR3 is 14 residues. Written as DNA, the CDR3 is TGCGCCAGCAGCCAAGCCACAGGGAATCAGCCCCAGCATTTT. It codes for CASSQATGNQPQHF.

This clonotype was counted only a few times. The chain couples TRBV11-2 to TRBJ2-7, with D perhaps TRBD1 (6 bases). Between the trimmed V and J ends, which lost 5 bases and 2 bases, there was a span of 16 bases. Per germline, CDR1 SGHAT and CDR2 FQNNGV. The CDR3 has 15 residues. In DNA form, the CDR3 reads TGTGCCAGCAGCGGACCGGACAGACCAGCCTACGAGCAGTACTTC. This gives the protein CASSGPDRPAYEQYF.

This clonotype showed up many times. This chain uses TRBV19 with TRBJ2-7; D gene ambiguous. The CDR3 extends over 12 amino acids. The V end was cut by 4 bases, the J end by 2 bases, with 6 bases between. Germline-derived CDR1 and CDR2 are LNHDA and SQIVND (reference sequence). The DNA for the CDR3 is TGTGCCAGTAGTACCTCGACCTACGAGCAGTACTTC. Its translation: CASSTSTYEQYF. The variable domain in full, completed from reference TRBV19 and TRBJ2-7, reads DGGITQSPKYLFRKEGQNVTLSCEQNLNHDAMYWYRQDPGQGLRLIYYSQIVNDFQKGDIAEGYSVSREKKESFPLTVTSAQKNPTAFYLCASSTSTYEQYFGPGTRLTVT.

The V call is TRBV6-5, the J call TRBJ1-1; D unclear. This CDR3 region has 13 residues. Germline CDR1 reads MNHEY; CDR2 reads SVGAGI. Trimming stripped 8 bases from V and 4 bases from J, with 14 bases between. The CDR3 region has the DNA TGTGCCAGCTACGTGATCTTGAGCACTGAAGCTTTCTTT. Translating it yields CASYVILSTEAFF.

This clonotype was detected ten times or more. This chain connects TRBV7-6 to TRBJ1-1, with TRBD1 identical over 7 bases. After removal of 2 bases from V and 1 base from J, the junction contained 7 bases not matched to a gene. The CDR3 is 16 amino acids. Per germline, CDR1 SGHVS and CDR2 FNYEAQ. The DNA for the CDR3 is TGTGCCAGCAGCTTAAGGTTAGGGACAGCGAACACTGAAGCTTTCTTT. It is translated as CASSLRLGTANTEAFF.

This clonotype was seen many times. The CDR3 loop is CASSFASGGQETQYF. The CDR3 region has the DNA TGCGCCAGCAGCTTTGCTAGCGGGGGTCAAGAGACCCAGTACTTC. The rearrangement uses TRBV5-1 and TRBJ2-5; TRBD2 agrees at 10 bases. V dropped 2 bases and J dropped 2; count of bases not matched to a gene: 3. Germline V gene data show CDR1 as SGHRS and CDR2 as YFSETQ. The CDR3 length is 15 residues.

This clonotype was found many times. J is TRBJ2-6 and V is TRBV7-6; 7 nucleotides agree with TRBD1. Germline CDR1 and CDR2: SGHVS and FNYEAQ. The V segment lost 6 bases and the J segment 1 base; nucleotides outside the gene matches: 12. CDR3 length equals 18 residues. Here the CDR3 reads CASRDFDREESGANVLTF. CDR3 in DNA: TGTGCCAGCAGAGACTTCGACAGGGAAGAGTCTGGGGCCAACGTCCTGACTTTC. Full variable domain (rest looked up from reference TRBV7-6 and TRBJ2-6): GAGVSQSPRYKVTKRGQDVALRCDPISGHVSLYWYRQALGQGPEFLTYFNYEAQQDKSGLPNDRFSAERPEGSISTLTIQRTEQRDSAMYRCASRDFDREESGANVLTFGAGSRLTVL.

With regard to this clonotype: This sequence may be a read error, since a much larger clone differs from it by one base. The chain carries TRBV12-3 or TRBV12-4 and TRBJ2-3; D may be TRBD1 or TRBD2 (7 bases each). This CDR3 is built from 19 residues. CDR3 loop: CASSSLGQEAGTSTGTQYF. The CDR3 coding sequence is TGTGCCAGCAGTTCCCTCGGACAGGAAGCGGGGACGAGCACAGGTACGCAGTATTTT.

This clonotype was seen at least ten times. The J gene is TRBJ2-2, the V gene TRBV3-1, with D possibly TRBD1 on 6 matching bases. CDR1 is LGHDT, CDR2 YNNKEL, per germline (reference sequence). The V end lost 1 base, the J end lost 0 bases, and 9 bases lay between the germline ends. The CDR3 is made up of 16 amino acids. DNA for the CDR3: TGTGCCAGCAGCCAAGTGCAGGGGTCGAACACCGGGGAGCTGTTTTTT. Translation gives CASSQVQGSNTGELFF.

This clonotype was detected a few times. This chain uses TRBV4-2 with TRBJ2-7; D not resolved. This CDR3 is 12 amino acids long. V was pared by 8 bases and J by 1 base, with 9 bases between. From germline, CDR1 is LGHNA and CDR2 YNFKEQ. The CDR3 here is CASGSASYEQYF. CDR3 in DNA: TGTGCCAGCGGCAGCGCTTCCTACGAGCAGTACTTC.

Remarks on this clonotype: A much bigger clone sits one base away, suggesting this may be a read error. The chain recombines TRBV20-1 with TRBJ1-4; TRBD1 matches at 7 bases. Losses at the gene ends were 6 bases for V and 0 bases for J; bases not matched to a gene: 10. CDR3 length equals 16 residues. The germline V gene has CDR1 DFQATT and CDR2 SNEGSKA (reference sequence). CDR3 DNA sequence: TGCAGTGCCTCCCGGGACAGTACTACAACTAATGAAAAACTGTTTTTT. This codes for CSASRDSTTTNEKLFF.

The V call is TRBV19, the J call TRBJ2-1; no definite D call. The germline V gene has CDR1 LNHDA and CDR2 SQIVND (reference sequence). Trimming removed 3 bases from V and 8 bases from J, with 14 bases in between. This CDR3 spans 14 amino acids. CDR3 nucleotide sequence: TGTGCCAGTAGTATGACCTTTGGGCGCCATGAGCAGTTCTTC. This codes for CASSMTFGRHEQFF.

This clonotype showed up many times. This chain connects TRBV14 to TRBJ2-4; possibly TRBD2 for D (5 bases). The CDR3 has 16 residues. Germline CDR1 SGHDN, CDR2 FVKESK. With 4 bases removed from V and 0 bases from J, the gap between germline ends came to 13 bases. The CDR3 is CASSRGADLAKNIQYF. CDR3 DNA sequence: TGTGCCAGCAGCCGAGGAGCGGACCTAGCCAAAAACATTCAGTACTTC.

This clonotype was counted at least ten times. The chain has TRBV9 and TRBJ2-3; D unclear. Germline CDR1 and CDR2: SGDLS and YYNGEE. Trimming stripped 3 bases from V and 3 bases from J, with 14 bases between. This CDR3 spans 15 amino acids. CDR3 bases: TGTGCCAGCAGCGGAGACCCGACATCGACAGATACGCAGTATTTT. Protein sequence: CASSGDPTSTDTQYF.

In this sample, this clonotype turned up many times. The V call is TRBV11-2, the J call TRBJ2-7, with TRBD2 matching 14 bases. The germline gives CDR1 SGHAT, CDR2 FQNNGV. Trimming removed 5 bases from V and 3 bases from J; junction bases left unmatched: 9. The CDR3 is 17 amino acids. CDR3 region: CASSRRLAGGPRYEQYF. DNA of the CDR3: TGTGCCAGCAGCCGTAGACTAGCGGGAGGGCCCCGCTACGAGCAGTACTTC.

This clonotype was observed many times. The chain is built from TRBV14 and TRBJ2-7, with D possibly called TRBD1 or TRBD2 (5 bases each). This CDR3 spans 16 amino acids. Looked up from germline, CDR1 is SGHDN and CDR2 is FVKESK. Trimming removed 0 bases from V and 2 bases from J, with 14 bases in between. CDR3 amino acids: CASSQDPRAGTYEQYF. CDR3 coding DNA: TGTGCCAGCAGCCAAGACCCGCGGGCAGGGACCTACGAGCAGTACTTC.

This clonotype was detected ten times or more. The genes are TRBV6-2 or TRBV6-3 and TRBJ1-5; no clear D gene. V dropped 5 bases and J dropped 6 bases, with 8 bases sitting between them. The CDR3 loop spans 12 amino acids. Germline-derived CDR1 and CDR2 are MNHEY and SVGEGT. CDR3 DNA: TGTGCCAGCAGTCCACTGGGTCAGCCCCAGCATTTT. It is translated as CASSPLGQPQHF.

This clonotype was seen repeatedly, ten times or more. The V call is TRBV6-5, the J call TRBJ2-7; 7 bases fit TRBD1. Unmatched junction bases numbered 2, after V lost 4 bases and J lost 2 bases. CDR1 and CDR2 from the germline V gene are MNHEY and SVGAGI. This CDR3 spans 13 amino acids. The CDR3 loop is CASSWDSAYEQYF. The CDR3 bases are TGTGCCAGCAGTTGGGACAGTGCCTACGAGCAGTACTTC.

This clonotype appeared a few times. The CDR3 reads CASTKEDGSYGYTF. CDR3 nucleotide sequence: TGTGCCAGCACAAAAGAGGACGGAAGCTATGGCTACACCTTC. The rearrangement joins TRBV6-1 to TRBJ1-2; D gene uncertain. The germline V gene encodes CDR1 MNHNS and CDR2 SASEGT. Trimming cost V 7 bases and J 4 bases, with 16 bases left between them. CDR3 length: 14 amino acids.

There are many counts of this clonotype. The chain combines TRBV27 with TRBJ2-7; no reliable D call. The CDR3 sequence is 14 residues long. The V and J ends lost 3 bases and 0 bases respectively, with 9 bases between them. CDR1 and CDR2 (germline): MNHEY, SMNVEV (reference sequence). The CDR3 nucleotides are TGTGCCAGCAGTTTCGGAAGAAGCTCCTACGAGCAGTACTTC. This gives the protein CASSFGRSSYEQYF.

This clonotype was observed many times. V and J are TRBV7-2 and TRBJ2-1; D gene unclear. This CDR3 region has 13 residues. Trimming removed 5 bases from V and 2 bases from J, with 7 bases in between. Germline V CDR1 and CDR2: SGHTA, FQGNSA. The CDR3 protein is CASSLDAYNEQFF. The CDR3 nucleotides are TGTGCCAGCAGCCTCGACGCCTACAATGAGCAGTTCTTC. The complete variable domain, with remaining parts taken from reference TRBV7-2 and TRBJ2-1, reads GAGVSQSPSNKVTEKGKDVELRCDPISGHTALYWYRQSLGQGLEFLIYFQGNSAPDKSGLPSDRFSAERTGGSVSTLTIQRTQQEDSAVYLCASSLDAYNEQFFGPGTRLTVL.